Sequencing of this T cell receptor beta chain was carried out in a study of T-cell reconstitution after alpha-beta-depleted transplantation in children. This clonotype was seen ten or more times. CDR1 is PRHDT and CDR2 is FYEKMQ in the germline V gene (reference sequence). This CDR3 comprises 16 residues. The V end lost 2 bases, the J end lost 5 bases, and 16 bases lay between the germline ends. As it was prepared, the TCRbeta library received unique molecular identifiers. Via MiXCR, TCRdb re-called the PCR reads, giving one row per CDR3 protein. This sample has about 290,000 distinct CDR3 sequences, with around 10% found just once.

This TCR was sampled from a boy in the first two years of life with acute myeloid leukemia, due to receive a stem cell transplant. V and J are TRBV13 and TRBJ2-1; D call uncertain. The material was PBMCs, obtained before TCRalphabeta/CD19-depleted stem cell transplant. CDR3 in amino acids: CASSLTSYLPHNEQFF. CDR3 DNA: TGTGCCAGCAGCTTAACTTCGTACCTTCCTCACAATGAGCAGTTCTTC. Supplemented by reference TRBV13 and TRBJ2-1, the full variable domain reads AAGVIQSPRHLIKEKRETATLKCYPIPRHDTVYWYQQGPGQDPQFLISFYEKMQSDKGSIPDRFSAQQFSDYHSELNMSSLELGDSALYFCASSLTSYLPHNEQFFGPGTRLTVL.